This T cell receptor beta chain was recovered during a study of prognosis after radiotherapy for stage I lung cancer listed by TCRdb under 2021. Some background on the complete study: Between early 2018 and early 2019, under 20 patients with stage I NSCLC were enrolled in Nanjing, China. For each of the roughly 20 patients, one blood sample was taken before SBRT and one after, so the study sequenced approximately 40 samples in total. In every patient, SBRT was given without any concurrent therapy. All patients were regarded as medically inoperable, because of comorbidities in 11 to 12 patients and refusal of surgery in roughly 7 patients. Newly diagnosed primary stage I lung tumors were found in some 13 patients, while oligometastatic NSCLC after surgical resection of the primary tumor was found in five. Some twelve patients had adenocarcinoma and several had squamous cell carcinoma as the tumor histology. The cohort was made up of around 13 men and more than five women, with a median age of around 68 years and an age range of roughly 50 to 85 years. Image-guided IMRT or VMAT was used to deliver SBRT in 3 to 5 fractions at a biologically effective dose of at least 100 Gy. About 20% of the 19 patients developed distant metastases after SBRT, at a median of approximately 7 months; the other 15 showed no significant progression. This study profiled peripheral blood TCR beta repertoires from stage I NSCLC patients before and after stereotactic body radiotherapy and linked the repertoires to distant failure. The investigation overall reported the following: Post-SBRT Shannon entropy and its change from baseline were lower in patients who developed distant metastases; baseline Shannon entropy was not associated with metastases. Tumor specificity of expanded TCR clones was not determined. Limitations of the study included a small cohort and short follow-up, and the study findings need independent validation. After SBRT, the number of unique TCR clones decreased (median about 10,000 before versus several thousand after; Wilcoxon paired P=0.011). TRBV and TRBJ usage frequencies reportedly varied with metastasis status, involving two V genes at baseline and several V and two J genes after SBRT. None of the reported P values were adjusted for multiple comparisons.

All patients had node-negative disease on CT and PET/CT, and none had a history of other malignancies or prior chemotherapy or radiotherapy. At each of two time points, around 5.9 milliliters of peripheral venous blood were collected in EDTA tubes. PBMCs were isolated by Ficoll-Paque Plus density-gradient centrifugation. Right after collection, samples were placed at -80 degrees C and kept there until analysis. This clonotype occurred a few times. It lacks a known antigen. A clone one base away is much larger, so this may be a read error. The TCR beta CDR3 region was amplified from genomic DNA by two rounds of multiplex PCR. In the first round of PCR, primers specific to each TRBV and TRBJ gene were used, and the primer sequences are filed in Chinese patent CN105087789A. Universal primers were used in the second round of PCR. The Roche High Pure PCR Template Preparation Kit was used to extract genomic DNA from the frozen PBMCs. Libraries were sequenced paired-end with 151 bp reads on an Illumina HiSeq 3000. The original methods were these. CutAdapt was used to discard raw reads that did not contain the multiplex PCR primer sequences. Using PEAR, the high-quality paired reads were merged into contigs. TRB V, D and J gene segments were assigned to each contig with MiXCR by alignment to reference sequences. CDR3 sequences were clustered by base quality and sequence similarity to remove sequencing errors. Diversity was measured as Shannon entropy normalized by the natural log of productive TCR sequence number. Clonality was defined as one minus Shannon entropy divided by the natural log of the number of unique clonotypes. Using the Youden index from ROC curves, the researchers picked the repertoire-metric cut-offs for progression-free survival, and all analyses were carried out in R 3.5.3. TCRdb handled the public reads itself, with Q25 trimming in fastp and clone calling in MiXCR, and kept productive beta chains. Under each unique CDR3 protein, matching rows form one entry showing the most common genes and DNA. The V and J calls were determined by TCRdb, not by the authors. For this sample the table gives 20,000 to 25,000 distinct CDR3 sequences, of which 35% to 40% were detected only once. The ten most abundant clones make up 62% of the sample.

Here the sequenced sample was PBMCs, taken before or after stereotactic body radiation therapy (not recorded which). The clonotype was recovered from a donor over 45 with non-small cell lung cancer.

The nucleotide sequence is given as TGTGCCAGCAGCATCGGACTAGTATTAGATACGCAGTATTTT. Translation gives CASSIGLVLDTQYF. The receptor chain draws on TRBV7-2 and TRBJ2-3, with 7 junctional bases fitting TRBD2. Relative to germline, V is missing 5 bases and J is missing 5 bases, with 7 bases of the junction outside any gene match. Including the terminal cysteine and phenylalanine, the CDR3 comprises 14 residues. Only the CDR3 DNA is retained, 42 bases long and in frame from the first base. CDR1 and CDR2 are drawn from the germline V gene: SGHTA, FQGNSA.